This T cell receptor beta chain is from a study of shared clonotypes between healthy human individuals. General observations from the study: The sole specimen, blood, was sampled, and tissue repertoires likely differ.

About this clone itself: Its antigen remains unidentified.

Original processing methods: Filtering differed since immunoSEQ provided only junctions, with no quality scores. Here immunoSEQ multiplex PCR was the method, and the copy in TCRdb shows in-frame clones only, minus some. Clone size and the V and J calls come from that table; the DNA yielded D and trimming. The repertoire holds 400,000 to 500,000 clones, approximately 79% seen once, with more than 10% in the top ten. The donors were all Caucasian adults (living in Nashville, Tennessee). Trimming left V 4 bases short and J 6 bases short, with 7 bases between. CDR1 is MNHNS, CDR2 SASEGT, per germline. CDR3 length: 12 amino acids.

The material sequenced was PBMCs. The chain carries TRBV6-1 and TRBJ2-1; D unclear. The sequence was collected from a woman aged 40-49 years in good health. Some clones in this sample may be carry-over from other donors' samples. DNA of the CDR3: TGTGCCAGCAGTGGGGCTAGCAATGAGCAGTTCTTC. Protein sequence: CASSGASNEQFF.